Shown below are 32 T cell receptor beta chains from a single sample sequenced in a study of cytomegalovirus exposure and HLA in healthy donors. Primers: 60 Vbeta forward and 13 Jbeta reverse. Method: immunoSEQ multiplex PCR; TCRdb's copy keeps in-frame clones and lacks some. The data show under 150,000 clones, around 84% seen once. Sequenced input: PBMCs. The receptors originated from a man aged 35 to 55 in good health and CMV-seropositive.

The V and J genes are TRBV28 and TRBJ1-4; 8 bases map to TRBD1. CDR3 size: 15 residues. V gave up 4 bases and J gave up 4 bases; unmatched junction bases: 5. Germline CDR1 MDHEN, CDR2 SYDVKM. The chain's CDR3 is CASSSGGEGNEKLFF. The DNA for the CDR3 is TGTGCCAGCAGTTCAGGGGGCGAGGGTAATGAAAAACTGTTTTTT. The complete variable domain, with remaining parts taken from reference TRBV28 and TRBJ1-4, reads DVKVTQSSRYLVKRTGEKVFLECVQDMDHENMFWYRQDPGLGLRLIYFSYDVKMKEKGDIPEGYSVSREKKERFSLILESASTNQTSMYLCASSSGGEGNEKLFFGSGTQLSVL.

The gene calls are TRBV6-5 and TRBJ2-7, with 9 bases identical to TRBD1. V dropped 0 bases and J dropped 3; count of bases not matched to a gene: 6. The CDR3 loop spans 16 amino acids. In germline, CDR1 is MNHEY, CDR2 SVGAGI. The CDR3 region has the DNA TGTGCCAGCAGTTACTCGGGTTGGGGACAGGGCTACGAGCAGTACTTC. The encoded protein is CASSYSGWGQGYEQYF.

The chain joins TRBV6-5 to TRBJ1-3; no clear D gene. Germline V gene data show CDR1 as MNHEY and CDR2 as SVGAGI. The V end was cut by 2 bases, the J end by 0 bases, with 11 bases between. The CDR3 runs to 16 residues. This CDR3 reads CASSYRNPVSGNTIYF. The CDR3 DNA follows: TGTGCCAGCAGTTACCGCAATCCAGTCTCTGGAAACACCATATATTTT.

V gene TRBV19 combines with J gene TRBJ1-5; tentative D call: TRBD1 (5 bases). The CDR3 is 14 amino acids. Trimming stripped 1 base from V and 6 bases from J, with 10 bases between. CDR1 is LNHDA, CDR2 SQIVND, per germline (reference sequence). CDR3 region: CASSIGTQVQPQHF. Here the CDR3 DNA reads TGTGCCAGTAGTATAGGGACACAGGTTCAGCCCCAGCATTTT.

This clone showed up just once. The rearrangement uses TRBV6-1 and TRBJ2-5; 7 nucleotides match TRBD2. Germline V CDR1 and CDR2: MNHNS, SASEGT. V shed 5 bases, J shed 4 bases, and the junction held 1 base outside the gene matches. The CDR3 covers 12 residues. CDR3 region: CASSTGGETQYF. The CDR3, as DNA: TGTGCCAGCAGTACGGGAGGAGAGACCCAGTACTTC.

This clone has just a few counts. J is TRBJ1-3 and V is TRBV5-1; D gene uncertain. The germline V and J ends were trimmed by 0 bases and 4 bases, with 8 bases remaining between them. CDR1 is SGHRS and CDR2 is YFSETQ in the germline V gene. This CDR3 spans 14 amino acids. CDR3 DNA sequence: TGCGCCAGCAGCTTGGGGGCCTCAGGAAACACCATATATTTT. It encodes CASSLGASGNTIYF.

The DNA of the CDR3 is TGTGCCGGGACAGGGGGAACCATGAACACTGAAGCTTTCTTT. Its protein product is CAGTGGTMNTEAFF. The gene calls are TRBV28 and TRBJ1-1; TRBD1 matches 11 bases. V shed 11 bases and J 0 bases; nucleotides not matched to a gene: 5. Germline V CDR1 and CDR2: MDHEN, SYDVKM. CDR3 length equals 14 residues.

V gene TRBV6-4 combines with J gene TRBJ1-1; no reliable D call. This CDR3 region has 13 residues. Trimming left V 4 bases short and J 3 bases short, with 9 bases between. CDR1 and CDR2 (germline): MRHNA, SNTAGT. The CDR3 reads CASSASIDTEAFF. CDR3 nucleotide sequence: TGTGCCAGCAGTGCCTCCATTGACACTGAAGCTTTCTTT.

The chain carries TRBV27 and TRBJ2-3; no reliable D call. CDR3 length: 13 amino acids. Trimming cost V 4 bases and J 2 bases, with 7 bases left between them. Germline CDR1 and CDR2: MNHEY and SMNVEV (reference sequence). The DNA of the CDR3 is TGTGCCAGCAGTTGGAGTCACACAGATACGCAGTATTTT. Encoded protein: CASSWSHTDTQYF.

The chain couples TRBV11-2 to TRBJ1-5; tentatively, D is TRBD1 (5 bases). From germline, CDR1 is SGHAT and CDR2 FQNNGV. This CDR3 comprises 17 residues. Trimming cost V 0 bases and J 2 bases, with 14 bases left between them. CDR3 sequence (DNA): TGTGCCAGCAGCTTAGACGAGGGAGGGGTTGGCAATCAGCCCCAGCATTTT. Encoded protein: CASSLDEGGVGNQPQHF.

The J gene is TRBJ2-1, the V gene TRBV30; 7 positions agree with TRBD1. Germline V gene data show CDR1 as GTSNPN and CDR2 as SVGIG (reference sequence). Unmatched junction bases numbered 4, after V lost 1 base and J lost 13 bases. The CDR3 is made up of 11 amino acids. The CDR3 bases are TGTGCCTGGAGTGCCGACAGGGAACAGTTCTTC. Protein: CAWSADREQFF.

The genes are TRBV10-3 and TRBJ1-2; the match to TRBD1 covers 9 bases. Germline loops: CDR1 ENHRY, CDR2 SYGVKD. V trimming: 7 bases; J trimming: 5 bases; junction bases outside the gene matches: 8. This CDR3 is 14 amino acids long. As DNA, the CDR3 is TGTGCCATCAAGGGACAGGGTGTTGAGTATGGCTACACCTTC. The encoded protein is CAIKGQGVEYGYTF.

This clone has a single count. CDR3 sequence: CATSRAMGLYSTEAFF. Here the CDR3 DNA reads TGTGCCACCAGCAGAGCAATGGGACTTTATAGCACTGAAGCTTTCTTT. This chain connects TRBV15 to TRBJ1-1; tentative D call: TRBD1 (5 bases). V dropped 1 base and J dropped 4 bases, with 16 bases sitting between them. The CDR3 runs to 16 residues. Germline V gene sequence: CDR1 LNHNV, CDR2 YYDKDF (reference sequence).

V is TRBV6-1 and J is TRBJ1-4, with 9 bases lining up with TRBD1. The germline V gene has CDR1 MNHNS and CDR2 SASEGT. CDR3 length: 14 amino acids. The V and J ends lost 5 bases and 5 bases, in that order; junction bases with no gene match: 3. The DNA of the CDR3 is TGTGCCAGCAGTTGGGACAGGGTGAATGAAAAACTGTTTTTT. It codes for CASSWDRVNEKLFF.

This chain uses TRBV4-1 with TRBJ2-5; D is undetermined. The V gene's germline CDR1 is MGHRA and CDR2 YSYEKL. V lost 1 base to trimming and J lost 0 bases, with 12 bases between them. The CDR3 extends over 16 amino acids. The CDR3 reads CASSQGQPRNQETQYF. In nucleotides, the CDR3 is TGCGCCAGCAGCCAAGGGCAGCCTAGGAACCAAGAGACCCAGTACTTC.

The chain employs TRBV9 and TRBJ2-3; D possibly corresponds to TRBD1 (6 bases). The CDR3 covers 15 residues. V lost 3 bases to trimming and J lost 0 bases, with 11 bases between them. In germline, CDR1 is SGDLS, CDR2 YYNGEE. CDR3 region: CASSAGVGSTDTQYF. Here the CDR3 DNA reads TGTGCCAGCAGCGCAGGGGTTGGCAGCACAGATACGCAGTATTTT.

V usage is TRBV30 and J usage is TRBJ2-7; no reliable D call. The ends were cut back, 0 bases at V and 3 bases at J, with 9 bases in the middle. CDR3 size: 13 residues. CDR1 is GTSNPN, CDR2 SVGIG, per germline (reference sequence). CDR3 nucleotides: TGTGCCTGGAGTGTGGATGAGGACTACGAGCAGTACTTC. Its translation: CAWSVDEDYEQYF.

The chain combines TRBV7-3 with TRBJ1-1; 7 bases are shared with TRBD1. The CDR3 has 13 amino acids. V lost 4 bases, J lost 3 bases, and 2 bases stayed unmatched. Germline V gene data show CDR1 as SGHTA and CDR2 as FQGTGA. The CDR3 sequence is CASSYQGDTEAFF. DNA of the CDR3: TGTGCCAGCAGCTATCAGGGGGACACTGAAGCTTTCTTT.

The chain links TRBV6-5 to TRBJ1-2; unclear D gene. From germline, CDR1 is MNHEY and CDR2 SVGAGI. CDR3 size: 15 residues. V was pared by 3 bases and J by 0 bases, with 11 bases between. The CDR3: CASSYSFRPNYGYTF. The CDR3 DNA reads TGTGCCAGCAGTTATTCTTTCAGGCCTAACTATGGCTACACCTTC.

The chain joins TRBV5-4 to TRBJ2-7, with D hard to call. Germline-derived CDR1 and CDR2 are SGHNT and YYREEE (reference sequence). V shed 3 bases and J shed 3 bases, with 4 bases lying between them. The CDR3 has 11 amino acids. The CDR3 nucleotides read TGTGCCAGCAGCTCCCACTACGAGCAGTACTTC. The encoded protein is CASSSHYEQYF.

DNA for the CDR3: TGTGCCAGCAGTATCAACGGTTATGGCTACACCTTC. Protein sequence: CASSINGYGYTF. V usage is TRBV7-2 and J usage is TRBJ1-2; D is unclear. The CDR3 totals 12 residues. Germline V gives CDR1 SGHTA, CDR2 FQGNSA. Trimming stripped 6 bases from V and 5 bases from J, with 10 bases between.

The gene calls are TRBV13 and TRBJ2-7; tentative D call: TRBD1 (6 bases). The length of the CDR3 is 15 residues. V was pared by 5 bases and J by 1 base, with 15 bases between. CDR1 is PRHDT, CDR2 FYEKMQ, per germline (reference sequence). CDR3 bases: TGTGCCAGCAGCGACCGACAGAGGGGGTCCTACGAGCAGTACTTC. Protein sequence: CASSDRQRGSYEQYF.

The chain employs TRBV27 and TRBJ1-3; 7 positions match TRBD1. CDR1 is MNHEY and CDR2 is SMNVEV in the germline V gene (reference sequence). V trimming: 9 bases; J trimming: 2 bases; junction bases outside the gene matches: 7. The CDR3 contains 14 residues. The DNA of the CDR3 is TGTGCCAGACAGGGGATTACCCCTGGAAACACCATATATTTT. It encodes CARQGITPGNTIYF.

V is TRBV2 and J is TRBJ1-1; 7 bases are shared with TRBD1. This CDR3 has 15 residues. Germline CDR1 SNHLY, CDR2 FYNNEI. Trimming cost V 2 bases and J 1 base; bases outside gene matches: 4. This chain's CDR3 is CASSEQGTENTEAFF. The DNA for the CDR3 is TGTGCCAGCAGTGAACAGGGGACAGAGAACACTGAAGCTTTCTTT.

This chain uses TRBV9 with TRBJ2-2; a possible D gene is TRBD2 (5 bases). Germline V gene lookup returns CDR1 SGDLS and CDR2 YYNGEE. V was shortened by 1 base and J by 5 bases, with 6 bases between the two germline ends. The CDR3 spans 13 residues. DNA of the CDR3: TGTGCCAGCAGCGTAACGGGGACCGGGGAGCTGTTTTTT. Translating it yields CASSVTGTGELFF.

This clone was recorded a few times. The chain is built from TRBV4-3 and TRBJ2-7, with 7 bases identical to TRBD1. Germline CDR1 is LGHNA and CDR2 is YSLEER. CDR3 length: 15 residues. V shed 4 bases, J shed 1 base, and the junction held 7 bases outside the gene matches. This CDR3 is CASSPKLGQSYEQYF. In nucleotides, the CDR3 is TGCGCCAGCAGCCCCAAACTGGGACAGTCCTACGAGCAGTACTTC.

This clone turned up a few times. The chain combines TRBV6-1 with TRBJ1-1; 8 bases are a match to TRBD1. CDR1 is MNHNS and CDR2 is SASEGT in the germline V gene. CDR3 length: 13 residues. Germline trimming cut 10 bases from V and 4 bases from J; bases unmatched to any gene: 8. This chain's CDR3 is CATQTGVGTEAFF. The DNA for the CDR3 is TGTGCCACCCAGACAGGGGTGGGCACTGAAGCTTTCTTT.

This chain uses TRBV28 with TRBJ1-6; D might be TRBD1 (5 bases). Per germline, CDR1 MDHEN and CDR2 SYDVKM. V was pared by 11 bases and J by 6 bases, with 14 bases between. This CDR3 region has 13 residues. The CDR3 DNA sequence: TGTGCCGGCGGGGACGGGGGTAATTCACCCCTCCACTTT. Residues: CAGGDGGNSPLHF. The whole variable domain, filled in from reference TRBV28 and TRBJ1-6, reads DVKVTQSSRYLVKRTGEKVFLECVQDMDHENMFWYRQDPGLGLRLIYFSYDVKMKEKGDIPEGYSVSREKKERFSLILESASTNQTSMYLCAGGDGGNSPLHFGNGTRLTVT.

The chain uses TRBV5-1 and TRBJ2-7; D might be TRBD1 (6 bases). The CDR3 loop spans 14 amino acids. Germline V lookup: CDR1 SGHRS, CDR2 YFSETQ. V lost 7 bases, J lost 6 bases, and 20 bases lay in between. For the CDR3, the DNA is TGCGCCAGCGGCGAAGGACAGCTCCTCGTCGAGCAGTACTTC. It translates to CASGEGQLLVEQYF.

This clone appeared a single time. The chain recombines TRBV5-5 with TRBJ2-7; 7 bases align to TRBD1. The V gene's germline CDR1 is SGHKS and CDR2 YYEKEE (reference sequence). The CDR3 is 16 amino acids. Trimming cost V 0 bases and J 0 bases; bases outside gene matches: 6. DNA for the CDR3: TGTGCCAGCAGCTTGGATGGGTGGGACAGCTCCTACGAGCAGTACTTC. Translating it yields CASSLDGWDSSYEQYF. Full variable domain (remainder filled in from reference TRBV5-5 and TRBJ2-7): DAGVTQSPTHLIKTRGQQVTLRCSPISGHKSVSWYQQVLGQGPQFIFQYYEKEERGRGNFPDRFSARQFPNYSSELNVNALLLGDSALYLCASSLDGWDSSYEQYFGPGTRLTVT.

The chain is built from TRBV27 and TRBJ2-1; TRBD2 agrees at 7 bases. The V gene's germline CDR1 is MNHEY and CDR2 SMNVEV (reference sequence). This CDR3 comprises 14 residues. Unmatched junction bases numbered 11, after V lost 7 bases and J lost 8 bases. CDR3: CASMGEGRVYEQFF. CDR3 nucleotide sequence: TGTGCCAGCATGGGGGAGGGCCGGGTGTATGAGCAGTTCTTC.

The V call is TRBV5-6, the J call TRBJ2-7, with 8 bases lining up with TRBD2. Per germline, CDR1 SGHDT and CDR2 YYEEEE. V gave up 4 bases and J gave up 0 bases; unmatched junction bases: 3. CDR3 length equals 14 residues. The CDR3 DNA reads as TGTGCCAGCAGCGCGACTAGCGTCTCCTACGAGCAGTACTTC. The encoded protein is CASSATSVSYEQYF. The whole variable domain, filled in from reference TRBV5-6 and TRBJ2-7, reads DAGVTQSPTHLIKTRGQQVTLRCSPKSGHDTVSWYQQALGQGPQFIFQYYEEEERQRGNFPDRFSGHQFPNYSSELNVNALLLGDSALYLCASSATSVSYEQYFGPGTRLTVT.